This TCR beta chain was captured in a study of CD8+ T cells in alopecia areata. Across the study: Tofacitinib ran 6 to 18 months, followed by 6 months off drug.

The study's findings and limits: Scalp lesions, especially in alopecia totalis/universalis, had higher clonality than normal scalp.

As regards this clone: The antigen remains unidentified.

CDR1 and CDR2 (germline): SGHNT, YYREEE (reference sequence). V lost 4 bases, J lost 0 bases, and 11 bases lay in between. The length of the CDR3 is 16 residues. Sequencing relied on a cDNA template that was reverse transcribed from extracted RNA. The data were produced by immunoSEQ multiplex PCR, yet TCRdb's version contains in-frame clones alone and is incomplete. The repertoire holds 150,000 or so clones, with 40% to 50% as singletons. This clonotype originated in a human donor with alopecia areata. This chain connects TRBV5-4 to TRBJ2-6; no firm D call. The sequencing input was CD4+ T cells sorted from blood. The CDR3 sequence: CASSLAPSSGANVLTF. CDR3 nucleotides: TGTGCCAGCAGCCTCGCCCCGTCCTCTGGGGCCAACGTCCTGACTTTC.